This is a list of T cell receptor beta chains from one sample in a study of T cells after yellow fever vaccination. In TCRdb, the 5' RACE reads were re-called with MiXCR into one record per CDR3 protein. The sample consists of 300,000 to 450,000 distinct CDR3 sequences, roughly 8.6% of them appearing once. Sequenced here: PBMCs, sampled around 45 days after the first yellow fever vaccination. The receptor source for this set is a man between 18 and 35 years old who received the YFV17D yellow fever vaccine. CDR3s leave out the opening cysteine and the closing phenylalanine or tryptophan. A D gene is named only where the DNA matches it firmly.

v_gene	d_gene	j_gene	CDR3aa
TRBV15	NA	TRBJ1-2	ATSPPAGQLYGYT
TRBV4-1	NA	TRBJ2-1	ASSQALDSYNEQF
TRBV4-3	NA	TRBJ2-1	ASSQEGEPGNEQF
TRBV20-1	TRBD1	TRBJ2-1	SASYDRGTYNEQF
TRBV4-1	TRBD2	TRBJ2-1	ASSQALAGVYNEQF
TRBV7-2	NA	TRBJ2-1	ASSLYGGDNEQF
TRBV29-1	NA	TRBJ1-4	SVEGRGEKLF
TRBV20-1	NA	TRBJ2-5	SAPKRLVRETQY
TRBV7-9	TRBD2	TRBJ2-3	ASSSGLAVGTDTQY
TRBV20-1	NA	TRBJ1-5	SARDFQDRNQPQH
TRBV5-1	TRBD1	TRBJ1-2	ASRSGTDPYGYT
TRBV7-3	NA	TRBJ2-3	ASSLSTREGDTQY
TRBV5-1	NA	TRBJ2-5	ASSLSRTAYQETQY
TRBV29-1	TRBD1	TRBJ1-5	SVKGTGTGNQPQH
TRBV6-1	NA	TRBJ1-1	ASSRLMNTEAF
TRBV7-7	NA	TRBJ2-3	ASSAGMGNTQY
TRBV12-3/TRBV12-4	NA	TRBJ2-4	ASSRTGAKNIQY
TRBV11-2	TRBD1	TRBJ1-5	ASSQGQGARNQPQH
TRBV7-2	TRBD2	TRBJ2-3	ASSLGTLAGGSDTQY
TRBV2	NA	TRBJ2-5	ASSENLPGQETQY
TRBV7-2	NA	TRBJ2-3	ASSLGRDTKFTDTQY
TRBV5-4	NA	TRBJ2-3	ASSRVSADTQY
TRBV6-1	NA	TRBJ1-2	ASSPDRANYGYT
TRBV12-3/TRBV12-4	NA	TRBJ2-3	ASSLTGDTQY
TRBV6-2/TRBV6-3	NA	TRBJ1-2	ASSYRQDGYT
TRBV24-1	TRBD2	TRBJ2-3	ATSDLAGATDTQY
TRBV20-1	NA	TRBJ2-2	CARSGGGAKTGELF
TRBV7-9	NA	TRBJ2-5	ASSSESETQY
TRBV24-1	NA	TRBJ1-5	ATSDTPEEKPQH
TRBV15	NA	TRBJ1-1	ATSRDKGYTEAF
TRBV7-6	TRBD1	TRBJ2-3	ASSLGGQGQDTQY
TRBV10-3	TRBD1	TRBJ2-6	AIKERTGNSGANVLT
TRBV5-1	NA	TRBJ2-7	ASFGSSYEQY